Listed below are T cell receptor beta chains from one sample, sequenced in a study of blood T cell repertoires in COVID-19. Using immunoSEQ multiplex PCR, the repertoire was profiled, and TCRdb retains in-frame clones only, with some absent. The table shows 150,000 to 200,000 clones, with about 80% occurring only once. Material for sequencing was peripheral blood. The receptors stem from a human donor with acute or convalescent COVID-19. The donor label of this sample is uncertain. Each CDR3 is given with its conserved first and last residue. Each record gives: J gene, V gene, D gene, clone size, CDR3 DNA, CDR3 protein. The D gene is left open where the match is weak. The size of a clone is reported for some rows only, either as once, few or many, or as a class for expanded clones.

>TRBJ1-5|TRBV28|NA|NA
TGTGCCAGCAGTTTGGACAGTCAAAATCAGCCCCAGCATTTT
CASSLDSQNQPQHF
>TRBJ2-1|TRBV9|TRBD2|few
TGTGCCAGCAGCGTAGGAACTAGCGGGACAAATGAGCAGTTCTTC
CASSVGTSGTNEQFF
>TRBJ2-5|TRBV9|TRBD2|NA
TGTGCCAGCAGCGTTGGGACTAGCGGGGGTGTGACCCAGTACTTC
CASSVGTSGGVTQYF
>TRBJ2-1|TRBV16|TRBD2|once
TGTGCCAGCAGCCAGCTAGCGGGGGACAATGAGCAGTTCTTC
CASSQLAGDNEQFF
>TRBJ2-7|TRBV3-1/TRBV3-2|TRBD2|NA
TGTGCCAGCAGCCAAGGACTAGCGGGGGTCGAGCAGTACTTC
CASSQGLAGVEQYF
>TRBJ1-2|TRBV10-3|NA|NA
TGTGCCATCAGTGAATCAGCGAACTATGGCTACACCTTC
CAISESANYGYTF
>TRBJ2-1|TRBV7-2|NA|NA
TGTGCCAGCAGCTTAGGCAGGGGAACCTATGAGCAGTTCTTC
CASSLGRGTYEQFF
>TRBJ1-5|TRBV2|NA|once
TGTGCCAGCAGTGGAGGGAGTGGAGGGCAGCCCCAGCATTTT
CASSGGSGGQPQHF
>TRBJ2-7|TRBV5-1|TRBD1|NA
TGCGCCAGCAACACCCCGGGACAGACATACCCCTACTACGAGCAGTACTTC
CASNTPGQTYPYYEQYF
>TRBJ1-6|TRBV19|TRBD1|NA
TGTGCCAGTAGTGGGGGACAGGGGAATTCACCCCTCCACTTT
CASSGGQGNSPLHF
>TRBJ2-1|TRBV18|TRBD2|NA
TGTGCCAGCTCACGCCCTAGCGGGGGGGCCCGCTATGAGCAGTTCTTC
CASSRPSGGARYEQFF
>TRBJ2-1|TRBV10-3|NA|NA
TGTGCCATCAGTGACGAGGAGAGCTCCTACAATGAGCAGTTCTTC
CAISDEESSYNEQFF
>TRBJ2-2|TRBV11-3|TRBD1|NA
TGTGCCAGCAGCTACCCCGGGACAGCGAACACCGGGGAGCTGTTTTTT
CASSYPGTANTGELFF
>TRBJ1-1|TRBV30|NA|NA
TGTGCCTGCCAACCCCTAGCAACTGAAGCTTTCTTT
CACQPLATEAFF
>TRBJ2-7|TRBV2|TRBD2|NA
TGTGCCAGCAGGGGACTAGTGGCGACCTACGAGCAGTACTTC
CASRGLVATYEQYF
>TRBJ1-2|TRBV4-1|NA|few
TGCGCCAGCAGCCAGCCGGGAGGACCTACCTATGGCTACACCTTC
CASSQPGGPTYGYTF
>TRBJ2-2|TRBV27|TRBD1|NA
TGTGCCAGCAGTTTATTAGGGGGCCATCCCTCCGGGGAGCTGTTTTTT
CASSLLGGHPSGELFF
>TRBJ2-2|TRBV5-4|NA|few
TGTGCCAGCAGCTTTAACAGAAACACCGGGGAGCTGTTTTTT
CASSFNRNTGELFF
>TRBJ2-3|TRBV5-4|TRBD2|NA
TGTGCCAGCAGCACCCGACTAGCGGGGGCAGATACGCAGTATTTT
CASSTRLAGADTQYF
>TRBJ2-2|TRBV19|TRBD2|NA
TGTGCCAGTAGTATAGGACTAGCGGCGAACACCGGGGAGCTGTTTTTT
CASSIGLAANTGELFF
>TRBJ1-3|TRBV2|NA|NA
TGTGCCAGCAGCGTTATCCCAGGGATGGCTGGAAACACCATATATTTT
CASSVIPGMAGNTIYF
>TRBJ1-4|TRBV6-5|TRBD1|NA
TGTGCCAGCACTAAAGACAGGGTAGGCGAAAAACTGTTTTTT
CASTKDRVGEKLFF
>TRBJ1-6|TRBV30|TRBD1|NA
TGTGCCTGGAGTGCGGGACAGCCCGGGTCACCCCTCCACTTT
CAWSAGQPGSPLHF
>TRBJ1-1|TRBV12-3/TRBV12-4|NA|NA
TGTGCCAGCAATCTGGGCGGGGATGAAGCTTTCTTT
CASNLGGDEAFF
>TRBJ1-1|TRBV19|TRBD1|NA
TGTGCCAGTAGTATCCGACAGGGGGCGAACACTGAAGCTTTCTTT
CASSIRQGANTEAFF
>TRBJ2-3|TRBV6-5|TRBD1|NA
TGTGCCGTACAGGGGTCCCTTTCCACAGATACGCAGTATTTT
CAVQGSLSTDTQYF
>TRBJ1-6|TRBV4-1|TRBD1|NA
TGCGCCAGCAGCCCCCGGACAGCTGCAGGGGGCAAGGCACCCCTCCACTTT
CASSPRTAAGGKAPLHF
>TRBJ2-7|TRBV28|TRBD2|NA
TGTGCCAGCAGTAAACCTGTAGCGGGCCAGTTTTATAGCTCCTACGAGCAGTACTTC
CASSKPVAGQFYSSYEQYF
>TRBJ2-1|TRBV27|TRBD2|NA
TGTGCCAGCAGTTTAAGCGGGAGCTTCTACAATGAGCAGTTCTTC
CASSLSGSFYNEQFF
>TRBJ1-1|TRBV10-1|NA|NA
TGCGCCAGCAGTGAGGCCAGGTCGAACACTGAAGCTTTCTTT
CASSEARSNTEAFF
>TRBJ1-1|TRBV7-9|TRBD1|NA
TGTGCCAGCAGCCCTAGGACAGGGAACACTGAAGCTTTCTTT
CASSPRTGNTEAFF
>TRBJ2-3|TRBV29-1|TRBD2|NA
TGCAGCGTGCCCCGACTAGCGGGGGGACGCACAGATACGCAGTATTTT
CSVPRLAGGRTDTQYF
>TRBJ1-2|TRBV2|TRBD1|NA
TGTGCCAGCAGACCCGGACAGGGTCCTAACTATGGCTACACCTTC
CASRPGQGPNYGYTF
>TRBJ2-5|TRBV12-2|NA|NA
TGTGCAAGTCGCTTAGGGTACTTGCGGGAGGTTCAAGAGACCCAGTACTTC
CASRLGYLREVQETQYF
>TRBJ1-5|TRBV2|NA|few
TGTGCCAGCAGTGGGGGGGAACTGGGGAATCAGCCCCAGCATTTT
CASSGGELGNQPQHF
>TRBJ2-7|TRBV10-3|NA|few
TGTGCCATCAGCCACCTCCAGGGCCCCGAGCAGTACTTC
CAISHLQGPEQYF
>TRBJ2-1|TRBV7-9|NA|once
TGTGCCAGCAGCTCCCGGGGGAGCTCCTACAATGAGCAGTTCTTC
CASSSRGSSYNEQFF
>TRBJ2-1|TRBV7-3|TRBD2|once
TGTGCCAGCAGCCACCGACTAGCGGGTGATTACAATGAGCAGTTCTTC
CASSHRLAGDYNEQFF
>TRBJ2-7|TRBV27|TRBD2|many
TGTGCCAGCACCGCCCCTAGCGGGAGCCCGGTGCAGTACTTC
CASTAPSGSPVQYF
>TRBJ1-6|TRBV2|TRBD1|NA
TGTGCCAGCAGCGGTATGGGACAGGCCTTCTCCTATAATTCACCCCTCCACTTT
CASSGMGQAFSYNSPLHF
>TRBJ2-1|TRBV3-1/TRBV3-2|NA|once
TGTGCCAGCAGCCGCGGGTCGGCCCCCTACAATGAGCAGTTCTTC
CASSRGSAPYNEQFF
>TRBJ1-2|TRBV19|TRBD1|NA
TGTGCCAGTAGTACCCGACAGGGTGGCTACACCTTC
CASSTRQGGYTF
>TRBJ1-4|TRBV19|TRBD1|few
TGTGCCAGTAGTATAGACGGGACAGGACAAACTAATGAAAAACTGTTTTTT
CASSIDGTGQTNEKLFF
>TRBJ2-2|TRBV6-6|NA|NA
TGTGCCAGCAGTTACTCAAACCGGGGGACCGGGGAGCTGTTTTTT
CASSYSNRGTGELFF
>TRBJ1-2|TRBV28|NA|once
TGTGCCAGCAGTAATACTAACTATGGCTACACCTTC
CASSNTNYGYTF
>TRBJ2-5|TRBV6-1|TRBD1|NA
TGTGCCAGCAGCAGGAGACAGGGGGCTGGAGAGACCCAGTACTTC
CASSRRQGAGETQYF
>TRBJ1-6|TRBV7-3|NA|NA
TGTGCCAGCAGCCCTACTACGGGTAATTCACCCCTCCACTTT
CASSPTTGNSPLHF
>TRBJ2-7|TRBV10-3|NA|few
TGTGCCATCAGTGAGCAGAAGTCCTCCTACGAGCAGTACTTC
CAISEQKSSYEQYF
>TRBJ2-2|TRBV7-2|TRBD2|few
TGTGCCAGCAGCTTAGGCGCTAGCGGGGGGAACACCGGGGAGCTGTTTTTT
CASSLGASGGNTGELFF
>TRBJ1-2|TRBV19|NA|few
TGTGCCAGTAGTATAGGTGCGGAGTACTATGGCTACACCTTC
CASSIGAEYYGYTF
>TRBJ1-4|TRBV5-1|TRBD1|NA
TGCGCCAGCAGCGCGGACAGGAGATCTGAAAAACTGTTTTTT
CASSADRRSEKLFF
>TRBJ1-2|TRBV3-1/TRBV3-2|TRBD1|NA
TGTGCCAGCCGGGACAGGGGGTACTATGGCTACACCTTC
CASRDRGYYGYTF
>TRBJ1-2|TRBV29-1|NA|few
TGCAGCGTTGAAGGCCAGGGATCCTCCTACACCTTC
CSVEGQGSSYTF
>TRBJ1-3|TRBV11-2|NA|NA
TGTGCCAGCAGCTCCGCCTCGGGACACTCTGGAAACACCATATATTTT
CASSSASGHSGNTIYF
>TRBJ1-4|TRBV5-1|NA|NA
TGCGCCAGCAGCTTGGCAAATTTTATCCGGACCGGGGGGCCAACCGTTGCAACTAATGAAAAACTGTTTTTT
CASSLANFIRTGGPTVATNEKLFF
>TRBJ1-1|TRBV9|NA|NA
TGTGCCAGCAGCGTAGGCGGACAGAACACTGAAGCTTTCTTT
CASSVGGQNTEAFF